In its sample, the clone carrying this T cell receptor beta chain was seen a few times. Its matching antigen is unknown. Unmatched junction bases numbered 10, after V lost 5 bases and J lost 1 base. Germline CDR1 is SEHNR and CDR2 is FQNEAQ (reference sequence). The CDR3 has 17 amino acids. The data originate from a study of blood T cells in healthy people across ages. Overall study results and limits: It was not possible, with unsorted PBMCs, to conclusively compare naive and antigen-experienced cells. CMV infection status of these donors was not known.

Sample-barcoded 5' priming and a J-beta primer mix drove a second PCR of roughly 7 to 11 cycles. From the 5' RACE reads, TCRdb called clonotypes with MiXCR, one entry per CDR3 protein. Found here are 1.8 million or so distinct CDR3 sequences, roughly two fifths of them singletons; the top ten hold 23%. Donation came from healthy Caucasian individuals in Russia who were aged roughly 6 to 100. No fewer than 6 million PBMCs went into each sample. This chain joins TRBV7-9 and TRBJ2-4, with 8 bases matching TRBD2. The sequenced sample was blood. This TCR came from a human donor in good health. The CDR3 nucleotides read TGTGCCAGCAGCCCCTCGGCGGGGGGTATCGCCAAAAACATTCAGTACTTC. Protein product: CASSPSAGGIAKNIQYF.